Following are 2 T cell receptor beta chains from one sample sequenced in a study of blood T cells in healthy people across ages. Combining a sample-barcoded 5' primer with a J-beta primer mix, a second PCR ran for roughly 7 to 11 cycles. TCRdb recomputed calls from the 5' RACE reads with MiXCR, one row per CDR3 protein. The data hold more than 650,000 distinct CDR3 sequences, with more than 25% observed a single time. The same data also contributed to another study, on T cells of mothers and their children.

Sequenced material: blood. These receptors all come from a boy younger than 18 in good health.

V gene TRBV9 combines with J gene TRBJ2-5, with 7 positions matching TRBD1. The DNA end is a closer match to TRBJ2-7, so the J assignment may be wrong. There are 16 residues in the CDR3. Germline assignment: CDR1 SGDLS and CDR2 YYNGEE. The CDR3 loop is CASSGRIGQADYEQYF. The CDR3, as DNA: TGTGCCAGCAGCGGTAGGATAGGACAGGCAGACTACGAGCAGTACTTC.

The genes are TRBV18 and TRBJ2-2, with a weak D call TRBD1 (6 bases). Germline CDR1 is KGHSH and CDR2 is LQKENI. This CDR3 comprises 15 residues. V lost 6 bases to trimming and J lost 3 bases, with 14 bases between them. CDR3 DNA: TGTGCCAGCTCGGCGACAGGATTATACACCGGGGAGCTGTTTTTT. Amino acids: CASSATGLYTGELFF.